The rows below give T cell receptor beta chains drawn from one sample of a study of CD8 T cells in Susac syndrome. Using its own MiXCR run on the immunoSEQ multiplex PCR reads, TCRdb lists one record per CDR3 protein. The sample lists approximately 150,000 distinct CDR3 sequences, roughly 94% occurring once. Material for sequencing was CD4+ T cells from PBMCs. The receptors stem from a human donor in good health. Each CDR3 is given without its conserved first and last residue.

>TRBV18|TRBJ2-7|13
ASSPPGRSYYEQY
>TRBV5-1|TRBJ2-5|13
ASSSYLGAGETQY
>TRBV5-1|TRBJ1-1|11
ASSGNEYTEAF
>TRBV18|TRBJ1-2|13
ASSPLHRGSDGYT
>TRBV5-4|TRBJ2-6|15
ASSSGTGSSGANVLT
>TRBV7-2|TRBJ2-2|15
ASSSRALFANTGELF
>TRBV3-1|TRBJ2-7|13
ASSFGPLPYEEQY
>TRBV5-4|TRBJ2-3|11
ASSSWGGDTQY
>TRBV2|TRBJ1-2|8
AISEGGYT
>TRBV20-1|TRBJ2-7|12
SAFHSGATYEQY
>TRBV20-1|TRBJ2-5|14
SASLRLAGAQETQY
>TRBV20-1|TRBJ1-5|13
SAAELGGGGQPQH